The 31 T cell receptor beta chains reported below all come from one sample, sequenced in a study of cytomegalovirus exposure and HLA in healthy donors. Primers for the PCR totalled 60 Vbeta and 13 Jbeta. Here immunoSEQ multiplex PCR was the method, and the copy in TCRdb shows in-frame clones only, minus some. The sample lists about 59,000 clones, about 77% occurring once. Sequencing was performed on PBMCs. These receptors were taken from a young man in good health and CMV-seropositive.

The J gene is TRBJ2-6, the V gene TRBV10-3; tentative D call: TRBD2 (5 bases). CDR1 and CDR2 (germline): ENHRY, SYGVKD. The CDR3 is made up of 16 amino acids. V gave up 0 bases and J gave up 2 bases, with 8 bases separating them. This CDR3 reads CAISESPGTGANVLTF. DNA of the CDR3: TGTGCCATCAGTGAGTCCCCGGGAACTGGGGCCAACGTCCTGACTTTC.

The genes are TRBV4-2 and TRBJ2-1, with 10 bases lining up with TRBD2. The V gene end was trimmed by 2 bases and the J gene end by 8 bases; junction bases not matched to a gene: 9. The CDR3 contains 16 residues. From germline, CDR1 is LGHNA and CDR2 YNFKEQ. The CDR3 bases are TGTGCCAGCAGCCAAATGTTGAGCGGGGGGGTCTATGAGCAGTTCTTC. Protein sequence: CASSQMLSGGVYEQFF.

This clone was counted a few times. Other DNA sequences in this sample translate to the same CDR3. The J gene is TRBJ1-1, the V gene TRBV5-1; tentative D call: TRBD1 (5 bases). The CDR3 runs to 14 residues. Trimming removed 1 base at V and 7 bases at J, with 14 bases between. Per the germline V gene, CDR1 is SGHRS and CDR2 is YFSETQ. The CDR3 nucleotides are TGCGCCAGCAGCTTGATTGGGGGGTTGGGTGAAGCTTTCTTT. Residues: CASSLIGGLGEAFF.

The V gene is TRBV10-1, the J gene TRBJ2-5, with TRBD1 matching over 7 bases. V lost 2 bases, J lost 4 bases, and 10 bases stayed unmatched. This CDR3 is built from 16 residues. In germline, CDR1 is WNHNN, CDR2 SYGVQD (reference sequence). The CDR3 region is CASSEGDRVEGETQYF. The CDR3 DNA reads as TGCGCCAGCAGTGAGGGTGACAGGGTAGAGGGAGAGACCCAGTACTTC.

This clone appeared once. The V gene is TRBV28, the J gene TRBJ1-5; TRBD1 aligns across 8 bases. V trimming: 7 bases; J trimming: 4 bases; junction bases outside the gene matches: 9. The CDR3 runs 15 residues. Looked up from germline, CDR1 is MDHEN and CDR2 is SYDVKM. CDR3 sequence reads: CASNPGQVRNQPQHF. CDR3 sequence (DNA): TGTGCCAGCAATCCGGGACAGGTTAGAAATCAGCCCCAGCATTTT.

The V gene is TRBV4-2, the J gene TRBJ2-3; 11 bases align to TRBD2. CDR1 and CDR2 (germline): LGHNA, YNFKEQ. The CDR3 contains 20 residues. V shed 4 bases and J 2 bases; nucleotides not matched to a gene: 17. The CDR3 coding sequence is TGTGCCAGCAGCCCACAGGGAGGGCTAGCGGGGGGCCTATACACAGATACGCAGTATTTT. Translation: CASSPQGGLAGGLYTDTQYF.

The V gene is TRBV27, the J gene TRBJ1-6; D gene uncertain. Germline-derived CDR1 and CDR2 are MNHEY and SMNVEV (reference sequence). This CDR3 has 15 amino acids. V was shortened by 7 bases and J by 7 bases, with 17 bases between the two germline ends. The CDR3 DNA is TGTGCCAGCACCCGAGGAGGGATTGTGAATTCACCCCTCCACTTT. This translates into CASTRGGIVNSPLHF.

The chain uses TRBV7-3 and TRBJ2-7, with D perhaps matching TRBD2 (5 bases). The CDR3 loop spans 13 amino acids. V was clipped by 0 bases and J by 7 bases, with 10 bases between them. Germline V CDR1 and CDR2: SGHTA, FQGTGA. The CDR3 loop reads CASSLTGAREQYF. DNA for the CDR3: TGTGCCAGCAGCTTAACGGGAGCCCGGGAGCAGTACTTC. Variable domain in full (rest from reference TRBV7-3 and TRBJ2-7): GAGVSQTPSNKVTEKGKYVELRCDPISGHTALYWYRQSLGQGPEFLIYFQGTGAADDSGLPNDRFFAVRPEGSVSTLKIQRTERGDSAVYLCASSLTGAREQYFGPGTRLTVT.

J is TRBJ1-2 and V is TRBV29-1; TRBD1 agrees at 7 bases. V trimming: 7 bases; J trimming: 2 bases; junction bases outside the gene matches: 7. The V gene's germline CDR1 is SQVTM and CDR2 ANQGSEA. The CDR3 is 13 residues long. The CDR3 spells CSAAGGQNYGYTF. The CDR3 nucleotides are TGCAGCGCCGCCGGGGGACAGAACTATGGCTACACCTTC. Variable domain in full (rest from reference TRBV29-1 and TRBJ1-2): SAVISQKPSRDICQRGTSLTIQCQVDSQVTMMFWYRQQPGQSLTLIATANQGSEATYESGFVIDKFPISRPNLTFSTLTVSNMSPEDSSIYLCSAAGGQNYGYTFGSGTRLTVV.

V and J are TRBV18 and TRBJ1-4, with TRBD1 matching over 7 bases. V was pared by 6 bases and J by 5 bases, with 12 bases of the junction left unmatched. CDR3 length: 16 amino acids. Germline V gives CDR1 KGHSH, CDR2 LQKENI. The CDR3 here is CASSPVLAGQNEKLFF. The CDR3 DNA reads TGTGCCAGCTCCCCAGTCCTGGCGGGACAGAATGAAAAACTGTTTTTT.

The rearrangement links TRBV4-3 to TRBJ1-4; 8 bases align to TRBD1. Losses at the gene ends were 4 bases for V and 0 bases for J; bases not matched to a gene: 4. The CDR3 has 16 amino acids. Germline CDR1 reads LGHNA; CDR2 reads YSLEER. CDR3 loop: CASSRTGLATNEKLFF. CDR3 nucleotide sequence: TGCGCCAGCAGCCGGACAGGGTTGGCAACTAATGAAAAACTGTTTTTT.

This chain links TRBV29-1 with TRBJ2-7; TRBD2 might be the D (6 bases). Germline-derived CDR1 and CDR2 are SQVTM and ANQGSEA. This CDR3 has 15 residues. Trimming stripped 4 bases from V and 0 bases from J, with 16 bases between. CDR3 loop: CSVVVAGKSSYEQYF. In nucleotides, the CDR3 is TGCAGCGTTGTTGTGGCGGGGAAAAGCTCCTACGAGCAGTACTTC.

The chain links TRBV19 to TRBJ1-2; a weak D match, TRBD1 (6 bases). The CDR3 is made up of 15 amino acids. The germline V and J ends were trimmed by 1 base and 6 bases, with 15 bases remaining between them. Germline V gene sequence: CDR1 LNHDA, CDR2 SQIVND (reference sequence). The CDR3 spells CASSIGQGSWNGYTF. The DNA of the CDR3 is TGTGCCAGTAGTATAGGGCAGGGGAGCTGGAATGGCTACACCTTC. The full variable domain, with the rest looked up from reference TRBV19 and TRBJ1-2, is DGGITQSPKYLFRKEGQNVTLSCEQNLNHDAMYWYRQDPGQGLRLIYYSQIVNDFQKGDIAEGYSVSREKKESFPLTVTSAQKNPTAFYLCASSIGQGSWNGYTFGSGTRLTVV.

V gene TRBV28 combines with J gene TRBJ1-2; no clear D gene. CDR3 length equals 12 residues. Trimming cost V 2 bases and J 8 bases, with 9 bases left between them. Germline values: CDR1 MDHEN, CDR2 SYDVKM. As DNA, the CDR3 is TGTGCCAGCAGTTTACGACTTGAGGGCTACACCTTC. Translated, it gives CASSLRLEGYTF.

Here the CDR3 reads CASSQRGLEQFF. The CDR3 coding sequence is TGTGCCAGCAGTCAGAGGGGGCTTGAGCAGTTCTTC. V gene TRBV2 combines with J gene TRBJ2-1, with 7 bases fitting TRBD1. Looked up from germline, CDR1 is SNHLY and CDR2 is FYNNEI. After removal of 5 bases from V and 9 bases from J, the junction contained 4 bases not matched to a gene. The CDR3 length is 12 residues.

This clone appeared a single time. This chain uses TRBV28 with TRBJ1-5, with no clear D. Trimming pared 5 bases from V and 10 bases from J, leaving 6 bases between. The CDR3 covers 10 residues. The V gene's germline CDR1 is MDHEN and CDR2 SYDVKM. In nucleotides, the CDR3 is TGTGCCAGCAGTCGGGGTCCCCAGCATTTT. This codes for CASSRGPQHF.

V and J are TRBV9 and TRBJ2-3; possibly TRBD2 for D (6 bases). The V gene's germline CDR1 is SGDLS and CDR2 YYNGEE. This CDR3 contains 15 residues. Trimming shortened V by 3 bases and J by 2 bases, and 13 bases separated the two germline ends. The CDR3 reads CASSEGGADTDTQYF. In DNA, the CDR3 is TGTGCCAGCAGCGAGGGCGGGGCGGACACAGATACGCAGTATTTT.

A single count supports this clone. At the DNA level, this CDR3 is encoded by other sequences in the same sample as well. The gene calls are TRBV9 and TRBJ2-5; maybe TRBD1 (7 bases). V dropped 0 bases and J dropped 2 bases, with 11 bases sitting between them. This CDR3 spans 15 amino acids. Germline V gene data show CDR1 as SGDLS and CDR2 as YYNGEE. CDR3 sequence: CASSVDRGGQETQYF. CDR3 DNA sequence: TGTGCCAGCAGCGTAGACAGGGGAGGTCAAGAGACCCAGTACTTC. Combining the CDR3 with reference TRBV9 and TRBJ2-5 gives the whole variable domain DSGVTQTPKHLITATGQRVTLRCSPRSGDLSVYWYQQSLDQGLQFLIQYYNGEERAKGNILERFSAQQFPDLHSELNLSSLELGDSALYFCASSVDRGGQETQYFGPGTRLLVL.

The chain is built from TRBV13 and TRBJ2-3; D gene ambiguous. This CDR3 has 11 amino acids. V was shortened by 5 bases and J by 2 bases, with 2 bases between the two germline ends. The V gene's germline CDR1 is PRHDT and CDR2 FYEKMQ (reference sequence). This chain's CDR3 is CASSHTDTQYF. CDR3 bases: TGTGCCAGCAGCCACACAGATACGCAGTATTTT.

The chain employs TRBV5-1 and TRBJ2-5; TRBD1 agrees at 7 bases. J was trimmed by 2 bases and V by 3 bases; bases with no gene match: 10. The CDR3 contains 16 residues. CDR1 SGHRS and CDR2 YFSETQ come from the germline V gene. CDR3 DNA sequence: TGCGCCAGCAGCTATATTCTGGACAGGTTACAAGAGACCCAGTACTTC. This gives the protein CASSYILDRLQETQYF. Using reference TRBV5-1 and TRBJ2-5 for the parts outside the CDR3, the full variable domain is KAGVTQTPRYLIKTRGQQVTLSCSPISGHRSVSWYQQTPGQGLQFLFEYFSETQRNKGNFPGRFSGRQFSNSRSEMNVSTLELGDSALYLCASSYILDRLQETQYFGPGTRLLVL.

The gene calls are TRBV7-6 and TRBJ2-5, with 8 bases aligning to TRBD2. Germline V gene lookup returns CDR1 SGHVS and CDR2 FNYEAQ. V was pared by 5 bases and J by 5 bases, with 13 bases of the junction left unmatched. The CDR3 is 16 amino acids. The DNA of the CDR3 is TGTGCCAGCAGCCCCACGGGGGGGGGCCGGCGTGAGACCCAGTACTTC. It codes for CASSPTGGGRRETQYF.

The CDR3 DNA is TGCGCCAGCAGCCATGCCGTCGGGGGGCGGGGCCCAGATACGCAGTATTTT. This sequence encodes CASSHAVGGRGPDTQYF. The chain uses TRBV4-3 and TRBJ2-3; D perhaps matches TRBD2 (7 bases). CDR3 length equals 17 residues. Between the trimmed V and J ends, which lost 3 bases and 4 bases, there was a span of 20 bases. CDR1 is LGHNA and CDR2 is YSLEER in the germline V gene.

The DNA of the CDR3 is TGTGCCAGCAGAGAACAAATGGCCCCCCCGTTCTTC. Encoded protein: CASREQMAPPFF. J is TRBJ2-1 and V is TRBV7-9, with no clear D. The V gene lost 6 bases and the J gene lost 15 bases, with 18 bases spanning the gap. The CDR3 is 12 amino acids. CDR1 and CDR2 (germline): SEHNR, FQNEAQ (reference sequence).

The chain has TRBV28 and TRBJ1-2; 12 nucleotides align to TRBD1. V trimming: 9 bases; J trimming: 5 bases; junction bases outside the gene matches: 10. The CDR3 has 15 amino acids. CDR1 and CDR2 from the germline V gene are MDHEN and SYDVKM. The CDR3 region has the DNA TGTGCCAGTGGGACAGGGGGCACGCGACAGTATGGCTACACCTTC. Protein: CASGTGGTRQYGYTF.

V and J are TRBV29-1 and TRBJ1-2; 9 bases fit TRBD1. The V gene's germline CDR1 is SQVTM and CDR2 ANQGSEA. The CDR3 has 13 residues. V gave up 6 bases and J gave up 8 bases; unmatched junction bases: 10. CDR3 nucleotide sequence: TGCAGCGTCCTACCGGGACAGGGCTACGGCTACACCTTC. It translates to CSVLPGQGYGYTF. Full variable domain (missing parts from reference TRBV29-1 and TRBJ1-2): SAVISQKPSRDICQRGTSLTIQCQVDSQVTMMFWYRQQPGQSLTLIATANQGSEATYESGFVIDKFPISRPNLTFSTLTVSNMSPEDSSIYLCSVLPGQGYGYTFGSGTRLTVV.

The CDR3 sequence: CAISAGGTGGFSPLHF. The CDR3 DNA is TGTGCCATCAGTGCAGGGGGGACAGGGGGATTTTCACCCCTCCACTTT. The rearrangement links TRBV10-3 to TRBJ1-6, with TRBD1 matching over 11 bases. The V gene end was trimmed by 4 bases and the J gene end by 9 bases; junction bases not matched to a gene: 8. This CDR3 region has 16 residues. The germline V gene encodes CDR1 ENHRY and CDR2 SYGVKD.

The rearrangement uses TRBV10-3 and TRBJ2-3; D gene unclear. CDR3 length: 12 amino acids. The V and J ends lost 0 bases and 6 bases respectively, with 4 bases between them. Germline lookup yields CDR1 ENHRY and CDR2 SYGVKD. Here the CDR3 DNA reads TGTGCCATCAGTGAGTCTCCGGATACGCAGTATTTT. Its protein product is CAISESPDTQYF.

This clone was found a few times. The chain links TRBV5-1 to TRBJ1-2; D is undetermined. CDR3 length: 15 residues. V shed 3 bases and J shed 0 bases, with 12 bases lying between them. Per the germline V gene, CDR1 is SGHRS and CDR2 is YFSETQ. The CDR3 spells CASSSLSGTNYGYTF. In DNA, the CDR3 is TGCGCCAGCAGCTCCCTCTCGGGGACTAACTATGGCTACACCTTC.

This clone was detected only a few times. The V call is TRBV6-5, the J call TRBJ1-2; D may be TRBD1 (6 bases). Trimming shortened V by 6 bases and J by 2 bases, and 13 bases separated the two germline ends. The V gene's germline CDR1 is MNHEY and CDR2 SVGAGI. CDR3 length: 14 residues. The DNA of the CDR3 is TGTGCCAGCAGCAGGGGTACGGAGAACTATGGCTACACCTTC. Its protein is CASSRGTENYGYTF.

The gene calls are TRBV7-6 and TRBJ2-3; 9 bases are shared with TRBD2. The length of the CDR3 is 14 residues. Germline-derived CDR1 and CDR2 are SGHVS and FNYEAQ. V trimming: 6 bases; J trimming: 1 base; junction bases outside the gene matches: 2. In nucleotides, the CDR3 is TGTGCCAGCAGGCGACTAGCGGGCACAGATACGCAGTATTTT. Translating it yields CASRRLAGTDTQYF. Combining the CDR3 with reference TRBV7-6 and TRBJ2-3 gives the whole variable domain GAGVSQSPRYKVTKRGQDVALRCDPISGHVSLYWYRQALGQGPEFLTYFNYEAQQDKSGLPNDRFSAERPEGSISTLTIQRTEQRDSAMYRCASRRLAGTDTQYFGPGTRLTVL.

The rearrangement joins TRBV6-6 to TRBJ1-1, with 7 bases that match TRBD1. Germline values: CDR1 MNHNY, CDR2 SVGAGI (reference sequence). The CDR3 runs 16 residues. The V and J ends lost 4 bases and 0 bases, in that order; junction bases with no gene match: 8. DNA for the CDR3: TGTGCCAGCAGTTCGGGACAGATTTTCATGAACACTGAAGCTTTCTTT. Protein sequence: CASSSGQIFMNTEAFF.